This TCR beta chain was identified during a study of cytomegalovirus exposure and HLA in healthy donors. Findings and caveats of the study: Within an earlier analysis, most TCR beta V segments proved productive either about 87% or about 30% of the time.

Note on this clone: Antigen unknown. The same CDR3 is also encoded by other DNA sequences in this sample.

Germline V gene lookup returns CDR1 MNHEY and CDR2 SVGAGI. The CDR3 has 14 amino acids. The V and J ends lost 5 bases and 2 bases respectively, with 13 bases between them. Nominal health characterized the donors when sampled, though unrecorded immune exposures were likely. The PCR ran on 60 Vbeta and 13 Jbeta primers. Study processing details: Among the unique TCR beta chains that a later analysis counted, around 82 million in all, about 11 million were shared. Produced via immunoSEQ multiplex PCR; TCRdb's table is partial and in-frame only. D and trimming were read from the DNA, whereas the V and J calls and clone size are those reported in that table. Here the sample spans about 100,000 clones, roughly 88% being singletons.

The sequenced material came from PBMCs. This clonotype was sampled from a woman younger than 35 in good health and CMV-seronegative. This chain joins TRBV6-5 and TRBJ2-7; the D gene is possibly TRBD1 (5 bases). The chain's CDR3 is CASSPQGPPYEQYF. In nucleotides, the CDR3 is TGTGCCAGCAGTCCCCAGGGCCCGCCCTACGAGCAGTACTTC.